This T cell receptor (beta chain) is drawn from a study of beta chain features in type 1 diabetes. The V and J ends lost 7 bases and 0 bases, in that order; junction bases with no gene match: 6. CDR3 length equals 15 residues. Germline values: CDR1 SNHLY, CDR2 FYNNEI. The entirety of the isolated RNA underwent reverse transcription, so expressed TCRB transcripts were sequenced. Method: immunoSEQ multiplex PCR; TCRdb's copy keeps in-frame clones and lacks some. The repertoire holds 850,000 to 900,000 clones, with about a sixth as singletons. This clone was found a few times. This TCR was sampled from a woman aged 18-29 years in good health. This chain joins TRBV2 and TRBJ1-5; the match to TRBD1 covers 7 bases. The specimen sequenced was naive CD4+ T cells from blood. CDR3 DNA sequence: TGTGCCAGCATACAGGGGCCCTATAGCAATCAGCCCCAGCATTTT. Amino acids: CASIQGPYSNQPQHF.